Presented here are 9 T cell receptor beta chains from one specimen sequenced in a study of synovial regulatory T cells in juvenile arthritis. Profiling relied on immunoSEQ multiplex PCR, and the TCRdb table lists in-frame clones only, not all of them. The specimen's table records around 1,300 clones. Each patient with active arthritis gave synovial fluid along with matched peripheral blood. The sequenced material came from Treg cells from the synovium. These receptors were collected from a donor aged 2-29 years with juvenile idiopathic arthritis.

This sequence joins TRBV5-1 and TRBJ1-1. This CDR3 is built from 12 residues. DNA for this receptor is not on file. CDR1 is SGHRS and CDR2 is YFSETQ in the germline V gene. The CDR3 loop reads CASSRSGIEAFF. Looking up the rest from reference TRBV5-1 and TRBJ1-1 gives the full variable domain: KAGVTQTPRYLIKTRGQQVTLSCSPISGHRSVSWYQQTPGQGLQFLFEYFSETQRNKGNFPGRFSGRQFSNSRSEMNVSTLELGDSALYLCASSRSGIEAFFGQGTRLTVV.

This CDR3 is CASNRGNEQFF. This chain connects TRBV5-1 to TRBJ2-1; TCRdb selects TRBD1, and the lack of DNA leaves this call unchecked. This CDR3 is built from 11 residues. DNA for this receptor is not on file. CDR1 is SGHRS, CDR2 YFSETQ, per germline.

This clone is deemed medium-sized (0.01 to 0.1%) by its frequency. CDR3 loop: CASSPGGPEAFF. V gene TRBV6-6 combines with J gene TRBJ1-1. Germline V lookup: CDR1 MNHNY, CDR2 SVGAGI (reference sequence). The CDR3 runs 12 residues. There is no recorded DNA.

Considering frequency, this clone is medium-sized. The rearrangement links TRBV4-1 to TRBJ1-5. The CDR3 sequence is 16 residues long. No DNA appears here. CDR1 is MGHRA and CDR2 is YSYEKL in the germline V gene. The CDR3 loop is CASSQVRGIGNQPQHF.

This chain connects TRBV6-1 to TRBJ2-5; TCRdb names TRBD1, which stays unverified in the absence of DNA. This CDR3 has 13 residues. The DNA sequence is not available. CDR1 and CDR2 (germline): MNHNS, SASEGT. The CDR3 here is CASRTDRKETQYF.

Frequency places this clone as medium-sized (0.01 to 0.1%). V and J are TRBV6-6 and TRBJ2-1; TCRdb's D call, TRBD1, is unchecked because there is no DNA. Germline loops: CDR1 MNHNY, CDR2 SVGAGI (reference sequence). This CDR3 is 14 amino acids long. This entry has no DNA. The CDR3 loop is CASSSPSSYNEQFF.

This clone is classed as medium-sized (0.01 to 0.1%) by frequency. This chain's CDR3 is CASSGTGLNYGYTF. This chain joins TRBV9 and TRBJ1-2; TCRdb picks TRBD1, but there is no DNA to check that call. Germline lookup yields CDR1 SGDLS and CDR2 YYNGEE. This CDR3 contains 14 residues. Only the protein sequence is given.

This clone shows up as medium-sized by frequency. This sequence joins TRBV6-4 and TRBJ2-1; as DNA is missing, the TRBD2 call by TCRdb cannot be tested. The CDR3 loop spans 13 amino acids. No nucleotide data were recorded. Germline V gene sequence: CDR1 MRHNA, CDR2 SNTAGT. The CDR3 loop reads CASSREVLNEQFF.

Considering frequency, this clone is medium-sized. This chain links TRBV6-1 with TRBJ1-4; TCRdb designates TRBD1, a call that cannot be tested without DNA. The CDR3 length is 14 residues. The coding DNA is unavailable. Germline V gives CDR1 MNHNS, CDR2 SASEGT. The CDR3 spells CASSEWVTGEKLFF.